These T cell receptor beta chains were read from a single sample in a study of identical twins. Via MiXCR, TCRdb re-called the 5' RACE reads, giving one row per CDR3 protein. The sample records roughly 490,000 distinct CDR3 sequences, approximately 14% being singletons. These records were also assigned to another study, of yellow fever vaccine responses in identical twins.

Source material: CD4+ T cells sorted from blood. Receptors originate from a woman aged 18-29 years in good health. Each CDR3 is given with its conserved first and last residue. A D gene is named only where the DNA matches it firmly. Clone size is given for some rows only: seen once, a few or many times, or a class if the clone is expanded.

CDR3 length	V gene	J gene	clone size	D gene	CDR3 protein	CDR3 DNA
17	TRBV6-2/TRBV6-3	TRBJ2-1	many	TRBD2	CASSRFGIGLADNEQFF	TGTGCCAGCAGTCGATTCGGCATCGGACTAGCGGACAATGAGCAGTTCTTC
12	TRBV7-3	TRBJ2-5	few	-	CASSSPGETQYF	TGTGCCAGCAGCTCCCCTGGGGAGACCCAGTACTTC
14	TRBV5-1	TRBJ2-7	-	TRBD1	CASSKDRGTYEQYF	TGCGCCAGCAGCAAGGACAGGGGGACCTACGAGCAGTACTTC
14	TRBV28	TRBJ2-2	-	TRBD1	CASRTGARTGELFF	TGTGCCAGCAGAACAGGGGCGAGGACCGGGGAGCTGTTTTTT
15	TRBV3-1	TRBJ1-4	-	TRBD1	CASSPSGGGAEKLFF	TGTGCCAGCAGCCCTAGCGGAGGGGGCGCGGAAAAACTGTTTTTT
21	TRBV11-2	TRBJ2-2	-	TRBD2	CASSSRRSSGGNIANTGELFF	TGTGCCAGCAGCTCTAGACGATCTAGCGGGGGAAATATCGCGAACACCGGGGAGCTGTTTTTT
11	TRBV27	TRBJ1-5	few	-	CASQGRQPQHF	TGTGCCAGCCAAGGCCGACAGCCCCAGCATTTT
12	TRBV11-2	TRBJ2-7	-	-	CASSPQPYEQYF	TGTGCCAGCAGCCCTCAACCCTACGAGCAGTACTTC
14	TRBV29-1	TRBJ2-7	-	-	CSVIRVAERVEQYF	TGCAGCGTGATTCGTGTGGCAGAACGGGTCGAGCAGTACTTC
16	TRBV7-6	TRBJ2-2	-	TRBD2	CASSSLSGVNTGELFF	TGTGCCAGCAGCAGCTTGAGCGGGGTTAACACCGGGGAGCTGTTTTTT
16	TRBV4-3	TRBJ2-7	few	-	CASSQDGQSRAYGQYF	TGCGCCAGCAGCCAAGACGGCCAGTCCCGGGCGTACGGGCAGTACTTC
18	TRBV5-1	TRBJ1-1	many	-	CASSAPGRDSRRGTEAFF	TGCGCCAGCAGCGCACCTGGACGGGATAGTAGACGGGGCACTGAAGCTTTCTTT
13	TRBV5-1	TRBJ1-6	few	-	CASSSQTDSPLHF	TGCGCCAGCAGCTCACAGACAGATTCACCCCTCCACTTT
16	TRBV15	TRBJ2-1	-	-	CATSRETGGPYNEQFF	TGTGCCACCAGCAGAGAAACTGGGGGCCCCTACAATGAGCAGTTCTTC
14	TRBV11-2	TRBJ1-1	-	-	CASSWATGNTEAFF	TGTGCCAGCAGCTGGGCGACAGGAAACACTGAAGCTTTCTTT
20	TRBV6-2/TRBV6-3	TRBJ2-2	-	TRBD2	CASSSNLPPPGTAGGGELFF	TGTGCCAGCAGTTCCAATCTACCGCCCCCGGGGACAGCGGGGGGTGGGGAGCTGTTTTTT
16	TRBV7-2	TRBJ2-1	-	-	CASSLWAGARYNEQFF	TGTGCCAGCAGCTTATGGGCAGGGGCGAGGTACAATGAGCAGTTCTTC
13	TRBV5-1	TRBJ2-5	few	-	CASSSIVMETQYF	TGCGCCAGCAGCTCCATTGTTATGGAGACCCAGTACTTC
13	TRBV6-1	TRBJ1-3	-	-	CASPSVPGNTIYF	TGTGCCAGTCCCTCGGTTCCTGGAAACACCATATATTTT
14	TRBV2	TRBJ2-7	-	TRBD2	CASSDQGTIYEQYF	TGTGCCAGCAGTGATCAAGGGACTATCTACGAGCAGTACTTC
16	TRBV12-3/TRBV12-4	TRBJ1-2	many	-	CASSLPRTAANYGYTF	TGTGCCAGCAGTTTACCCCGGACAGCAGCTAACTATGGCTACACCTTC
15	TRBV7-2	TRBJ2-3	-	TRBD1	CASSFPGQGADTQYF	TGTGCCAGCAGCTTCCCGGGACAGGGTGCAGATACGCAGTATTTT
17	TRBV3-1	TRBJ2-1	-	TRBD2	CASSQQTGRETLNEQFF	TGTGCCAGCAGCCAACAAACGGGGAGGGAGACGCTCAATGAGCAGTTCTTC
17	TRBV10-3	TRBJ2-3	few	TRBD2	CAITGTSGGAGTDTQYF	TGTGCCATCACCGGGACTAGCGGGGGGGCCGGAACAGATACGCAGTATTTT
16	TRBV6-5	TRBJ2-3	-	-	CASSYSEAQLTDTQYF	TGTGCCAGCAGTTACTCCGAAGCACAGCTCACAGATACGCAGTATTTT
14	TRBV20-1	TRBJ2-7	-	-	CSASPAGRTYEQYF	TGCAGTGCTAGCCCGGCAGGACGAACCTACGAGCAGTACTTC